The rows below give T cell receptor beta chains drawn from one sample of a study of blood T cells in healthy people across ages. TCRdb re-called the 5' RACE reads with MiXCR, one entry per CDR3 protein. The sample lists approximately 1.5 million distinct CDR3 sequences, 40% to 45% occurring once. The sequencing input was blood. The receptor source for this set is a young woman in good health. CDR3s include the opening cysteine and the closing phenylalanine or tryptophan. D genes are given only for firm matches. Expanded clones get a size class; other rows say once, few or many, or leave the size out.

j_call d_call clone_size v_call cdr3_nt cdr3_aa
TRBJ2-1 TRBD2 - TRBV27 TGTGCCAGCAGTTCCACGGGACTAGGTTTTTACAATGAGCAGTTCTTC CASSSTGLGFYNEQFF
TRBJ2-5 - - TRBV21-1 TGTGCCAGCAGCTGGCGGGACCCCTTCAATGAGCAGTACTTC CASSWRDPFNEQYF
TRBJ2-6 - - TRBV12-3/TRBV12-4 TGTGCCAGCAGTTTCATTAGGAGCTCTGGGGCCAACGTCCTGACTTTC CASSFIRSSGANVLTF
TRBJ2-2 - few TRBV11-2 TGTGCCAGCAGCTTACAGTTACAGACAATCGGGGAGCTGTTTTTT CASSLQLQTIGELFF
TRBJ2-1 - - TRBV19 TGTGCCAGTATTGATAGGTTGGGCAGAACTTACAATGAGCAGTTCTTC CASIDRLGRTYNEQFF
TRBJ2-5 - few TRBV29-1 TGCAGCGTTGACGGGGTGACCCAAGAGACCCAGTACTTC CSVDGVTQETQYF
TRBJ2-1 TRBD1 - TRBV20-1 TGCAGTGCTAGGAACGCTGGGAAGGGGGCCGGGCAGTTCTTC CSARNAGKGAGQFF
TRBJ2-1 - - TRBV7-2 TGTGCCAACAGCCCTATAGACTATTGGCAGAGGAATGAGCAGTTCTTC CANSPIDYWQRNEQFF
TRBJ1-1 - - TRBV12-3/TRBV12-4 TGTGCCAGCAGACGCCGACAGCTGAACACTGAAGCTTTCTTT CASRRRQLNTEAFF
TRBJ2-1 TRBD2 - TRBV6-2/TRBV6-3 TGTGCCAGCAGTTCGGGACTAGTGAGTGAGCAGTTCTTC CASSSGLVSEQFF
TRBJ2-2 - few TRBV20-1 TGCAGTGCTAGAGATGAGAGTCCCGGGGAGCTGTTTTTT CSARDESPGELFF
TRBJ2-3 TRBD1 few TRBV7-9 TGTGCCAGCAGCGCTACAGGGGATCCAGATACGCAGTATTTT CASSATGDPDTQYF
TRBJ2-3 TRBD2 - TRBV6-5 TGTGCCAGCAACGCGGGAGGGGACACTAGCACAGATACGCAGTATTTT CASNAGGDTSTDTQYF
TRBJ2-1 TRBD2 - TRBV29-1 TGCAGCGTCCCCCAAGGCGGGGGACTATACAATGAGCAGTTCTTC CSVPQGGGLYNEQFF
TRBJ1-1 - - TRBV5-1 TGCGCCAGCAGCCCAATGCGGGGATCAGTCACTGAAGCTTTCTTT CASSPMRGSVTEAFF
TRBJ1-2 - - TRBV12-3/TRBV12-4 TGTGCCAGCAGTGGACCCCGGCGGCAGGCGGGGGGCTACACCTTC CASSGPRRQAGGYTF
TRBJ2-7 - few TRBV5-5 TGTGCCACCCGACCACAGGGCTCCTACGAGCAGTACTTC CATRPQGSYEQYF
TRBJ2-3 - many TRBV5-1 TGCGCCAGCAGCTTGGCACAGGGCTCAGATACGCAGTATTTT CASSLAQGSDTQYF
TRBJ1-6 - few TRBV4-3 TGCGCCAGCAGCCAGAACCAGCCGCGGAGAAGGAATTCACCCCTCCACTTT CASSQNQPRRRNSPLHF
TRBJ1-2 TRBD1 once TRBV4-1 TGCGCCAGCAGCCAAGATACAAACAGGGGTAACTATGGCTACACCTTC CASSQDTNRGNYGYTF
TRBJ1-1 - - TRBV27 TGTGCCAGCAGTTTAGTAGAGCCTGGGGCCACTGAAGCTTTCTTT CASSLVEPGATEAFF
TRBJ2-1 - - TRBV20-1 TGCAGTGCTAGAGACCTAGATACATACAATGAGCAGTTCTTC CSARDLDTYNEQFF
TRBJ2-3 - few TRBV2 TGTGCCAGCCATTTTTACAGCACAGATACGCAGTATTTT CASHFYSTDTQYF
TRBJ2-7 TRBD2 - TRBV27 TGTGCCAGCAGTTTATATCCTAGCGGGGGGCTTGATTACGGTGAGCAGTACTTC CASSLYPSGGLDYGEQYF
TRBJ2-1 TRBD1 - TRBV6-6 TGTGCCAGCAGCCAAGGGGGCAGGGGGCAGTTCTTC CASSQGGRGQFF
TRBJ2-7 - few TRBV4-3 TGCGCCAGCAGCCAAGAAATGTCCCAAATGCAGTACTACGAGCAGTACTTC CASSQEMSQMQYYEQYF
TRBJ2-7 - - TRBV6-6 TGTGCCAGCAGTGACAATCTGGGAGACTACGAGCAGTACTTC CASSDNLGDYEQYF
TRBJ1-5 - few TRBV6-1 TGTGCCAGCATCCACTATCCGGGGAAGATGGGCAATCAGCCCCAGCATTTT CASIHYPGKMGNQPQHF
TRBJ2-3 TRBD2 - TRBV5-1 TGCGCCAGCAGAAGGACTAGCGGGACTATTACAGATACGCAGTATTTT CASRRTSGTITDTQYF
TRBJ1-2 - few TRBV3-1 TGTGCCAGCAGCCAAGGGTGGTTCTATGGCTACACCTTC CASSQGWFYGYTF
TRBJ2-5 - - TRBV6-2/TRBV6-3 TGTGCCAGCAGCCGTTACTCGAGTGGGCAGTACTTC CASSRYSSGQYF
TRBJ2-5 TRBD2 - TRBV20-1 TGCAGTGCCCTGGGACGGGGGGGAAACAATGAGCAGTACTTC CSALGRGGNNEQYF
TRBJ2-7 TRBD2 - TRBV6-2/TRBV6-3 TGTGCCAGCAGTACGGGACTAGCGGGACCCTACGAGCAGTACTTC CASSTGLAGPYEQYF
TRBJ2-1 - few TRBV7-6 TGTGCCAGCAGCTTAGTAATAGCGGACTACAATGAGCAGTTCTTC CASSLVIADYNEQFF
TRBJ2-5 - few TRBV3-1 TGTGCCAGCAGCCAGCGGGGACCTCAAGAGACCCAGTACTTC CASSQRGPQETQYF
TRBJ2-1 - few TRBV2 TGTGCCAGCAGTGACGACAGCTACAATGAGCAGTTCTTC CASSDDSYNEQFF
TRBJ2-5 - - TRBV4-2 TGTGCCAGCGCAAATAGGTTTGGGGAGACCCGGTACTTC CASANRFGETRYF
TRBJ2-4 - - TRBV5-1 TGCGCCAGCAGCTTGGAAGTAGGGGGCAAAAACATTCAGTACTTC CASSLEVGGKNIQYF
TRBJ2-7 - - TRBV25-1 TGTGCCAGCAGTGAATTGACGGGACGAAGCTCCTACGAGCAGTACTTC CASSELTGRSSYEQYF
TRBJ1-5 - - TRBV2 TGTGCCAGCAGCGCGGACAGTCATAGCAATCAGCCCCAGCATTTT CASSADSHSNQPQHF
TRBJ1-6 TRBD1 few TRBV6-5 TGTGCCAGCAGTTCGGACAGGGCGAATAATTCACCCCTCCACTTT CASSSDRANNSPLHF
TRBJ2-5 - - TRBV6-6 TGTGCCAGCAGTTACTTTCGAGAGACCCAGTACTTC CASSYFRETQYF
TRBJ1-1 - few TRBV29-1 TGCAGCGCCCAAAAGCCTTACACTGAAGCTTTCTTT CSAQKPYTEAFF
TRBJ1-2 - few TRBV5-1 TGCGCCAGCAGACTGGAGGGGGGCTATGGCTACACCTTC CASRLEGGYGYTF
TRBJ1-2 TRBD1 - TRBV15 TGTGCCACCAGCCACGGACAGGGAGCTAACTATGGCTACACCTTC CATSHGQGANYGYTF
TRBJ1-6 TRBD1 few TRBV5-1 TGCGCCAGCAGCTTGGCCGAGGGACAGAGAGACTCACCCCTCCACTTT CASSLAEGQRDSPLHF
TRBJ2-3 - - TRBV18 TGTGCCAGCGCACCGGACAGATCACATTGGACGCAGTATTTT CASAPDRSHWTQYF
TRBJ1-2 - once TRBV9 TGTGCCAGCAGCGTAGAGGACTGGGGATATGGCTACACCTTC CASSVEDWGYGYTF
TRBJ2-1 TRBD1 few TRBV10-3 TGTGCCATCAGTGACAACGCCGGGACAGGGGAGTCAAGCTCCTACAATGAGCAGTTCTTC CAISDNAGTGESSSYNEQFF
TRBJ1-1 - - TRBV4-1 TGCGCCAGCAGCCCAAAGGCGGGGAACACTGAAGCTTTCTTT CASSPKAGNTEAFF
TRBJ2-1 - - TRBV4-1 TGCGCCAGCAGCCAAGTGAGCGACATGACTCTCTACAATGAGCAGTTCTTC CASSQVSDMTLYNEQFF
TRBJ2-1 - - TRBV12-5 TGTGCTAGTGGCTTGGAGGGGACGATCGGCAATGAGCAGTTCTTC CASGLEGTIGNEQFF
TRBJ1-2 - - TRBV25-1 TGTGCTAGCAGTACCATCGGCTATGGCTACACCTTC CASSTIGYGYTF
TRBJ2-1 - - TRBV9 TGTGCCAGCAGCGTAGACTCAGCTCACAATGAGCAGTTCTTC CASSVDSAHNEQFF
TRBJ1-2 - - TRBV5-1 TGCGCCAGCAGCCCGGGGGAAGCGCGGAGCTACACCTTC CASSPGEARSYTF
TRBJ2-1 TRBD2 - TRBV7-2 TGTGCCAGCAGCTTAGGAGGGTTGATAGGCGGGGGGGAGTTCTTC CASSLGGLIGGGEFF
TRBJ2-1 TRBD2 few TRBV27 TGTGCCACCCGTCCGGGACTAACCATAAATGAGCAGTTCTTC CATRPGLTINEQFF
TRBJ2-5 - - TRBV20-1 TGCAGTGCTAGAGGGGCCTACGGTGAGACCCAGTACTTC CSARGAYGETQYF
TRBJ2-3 TRBD1 - TRBV7-3 TGTGCCAACAGCCCTGGACAGGGGCCCACAGATACGCAGTATTTT CANSPGQGPTDTQYF